The rows below give T cell receptor beta chains drawn from one sample of a study of cytomegalovirus exposure and HLA in healthy donors. The data were produced by immunoSEQ multiplex PCR, yet TCRdb's version contains in-frame clones alone and is incomplete. The sample carries 150,000 to 200,000 clones, roughly 86% recorded once. Sequenced sample: PBMCs. These receptors originate from a girl aged 5-17 years in good health and CMV-seropositive. The CDR3 runs from the conserved cysteine through the conserved F or W. Each record gives: D gene, clone size, J gene, V gene, CDR3 protein, CDR3 DNA. The D gene is left open where the match is weak. Part of the rows lack a size; the others show once, few, many or a class for expanded clones.

D: NA; size: NA; J: TRBJ1-2; V: TRBV25-1; CDR3: CASSAETRGYTF; DNA: TGTGCCAGCAGTGCCGAAACTCGGGGCTACACCTTC
D: TRBD2; size: NA; J: TRBJ2-7; V: TRBV6-5; CDR3: CASSYGLAGATKQYF; DNA: TGTGCCAGCAGTTACGGGCTAGCGGGGGCTACGAAGCAGTACTTC
D: NA; size: NA; J: TRBJ1-2; V: TRBV18; CDR3: CASSPVGSSPGDGYTF; DNA: TGTGCCAGCTCACCTGTTGGCTCCTCGCCGGGTGATGGCTACACCTTC
D: TRBD1; size: NA; J: TRBJ2-3; V: TRBV9; CDR3: CASSVQGGTDTQYF; DNA: TGTGCCAGCAGCGTACAGGGGGGCACAGATACGCAGTATTTT
D: NA; size: NA; J: TRBJ2-4; V: TRBV7-3; CDR3: CASSLRPGAKNIQYF; DNA: TGTGCCAGCAGCTTAAGGCCGGGGGCCAAAAACATTCAGTACTTC
D: NA; size: once; J: TRBJ1-1; V: TRBV9; CDR3: CASSPRAGGMNTEAFF; DNA: TGTGCCAGCAGCCCCAGAGCGGGGGGAATGAACACTGAAGCTTTCTTT
D: NA; size: NA; J: TRBJ1-2; V: TRBV2; CDR3: CASSVPSF; DNA: TGTGCCAGCAGTGTTCCGTCCTTC
D: TRBD1; size: NA; J: TRBJ1-1; V: TRBV18; CDR3: CASSETGGNTEAFF; DNA: TGTGCCAGCTCAGAGACAGGGGGAAACACTGAAGCTTTCTTT
D: NA; size: NA; J: TRBJ2-5; V: TRBV25-1; CDR3: CASSEYRRGKETQYF; DNA: TGTGCCAGCAGTGAATATAGGAGGGGCAAAGAGACCCAGTACTTC
D: TRBD1; size: NA; J: TRBJ1-1; V: TRBV18; CDR3: CASSPGQTTEAFF; DNA: TGTGCCAGCTCACCGGGACAGACCACTGAAGCTTTCTTT
D: NA; size: NA; J: TRBJ1-3; V: TRBV5-4; CDR3: CASSLGQQISGNTIYF; DNA: TGTGCCAGCAGCTTGGGACAGCAAATTTCTGGAAACACCATATATTTT
D: TRBD1; size: NA; J: TRBJ2-7; V: TRBV11-2; CDR3: CASIDGQGMYF; DNA: TGTGCCAGCATAGATGGACAGGGAATGTACTTC
D: TRBD2; size: NA; J: TRBJ2-1; V: TRBV13; CDR3: CASSSPGLATDEQFF; DNA: TGTGCCAGCAGCTCTCCGGGACTAGCTACCGATGAGCAGTTCTTC
D: TRBD1; size: NA; J: TRBJ1-2; V: TRBV9; CDR3: CASSAGTANYGYTF; DNA: TGTGCCAGCAGCGCCGGGACAGCGAACTATGGCTACACCTTC
D: TRBD1; size: NA; J: TRBJ2-2; V: TRBV11-3; CDR3: CASSLGGLGTENTGELFF; DNA: TGTGCCAGCAGCTTAGGGGGTCTGGGGACAGAAAACACCGGGGAGCTGTTTTTT
D: TRBD1; size: NA; J: TRBJ1-3; V: TRBV6-1; CDR3: CASSERQGENTIYF; DNA: TGTGCCAGCAGTGAACGACAGGGAGAAAACACCATATATTTT